The 18 T cell receptor beta chains below all came from one sample that was sequenced in a study of cytomegalovirus exposure and HLA in healthy donors. PCR involved 60 Vbeta and 13 Jbeta primers. TCRdb keeps only in-frame clones here, not all; method: immunoSEQ multiplex PCR. Of around 200,000 clones listed, approximately 82% are singletons. Sequencing was carried out using PBMCs. These receptors all stem from a woman aged 40 to 49 in good health and CMV-seronegative.

This chain connects TRBV5-1 to TRBJ2-5; TRBD2 is a possible D gene (6 bases). Per the germline V gene, CDR1 is SGHRS and CDR2 is YFSETQ. The CDR3 runs to 14 residues. Deletions cut 0 bases from V and 2 bases from J, with 8 bases between. CDR3: CASSLAGRQETQYF. The CDR3 DNA sequence: TGCGCCAGCAGCTTGGCCGGGAGACAAGAGACCCAGTACTTC.

This clone appeared a few times. This chain links TRBV7-6 with TRBJ2-5, with D unclear. The CDR3 has 12 amino acids. Germline assignment: CDR1 SGHVS and CDR2 FNYEAQ. The V end was cut by 0 bases, the J end by 4 bases, with 3 bases between. The CDR3 sequence: CASSLARETQYF. The CDR3 region has the DNA TGTGCCAGCAGCTTAGCGCGAGAGACCCAGTACTTC.

The chain employs TRBV2 and TRBJ1-1; weak D call: TRBD1 (5 bases). With 8 bases removed from V and 1 base from J, the gap between germline ends came to 11 bases. The germline V gene encodes CDR1 SNHLY and CDR2 FYNNEI. The CDR3 is 13 residues long. The CDR3 here is CASVIGQNTEAFF. In DNA form, the CDR3 reads TGTGCCAGCGTGATAGGACAGAACACTGAAGCTTTCTTT.

The V call is TRBV6-5, the J call TRBJ1-6; no reliable D call. The CDR3 loop spans 13 amino acids. Germline CDR1 MNHEY, CDR2 SVGAGI. The ends were cut back, 5 bases at V and 10 bases at J, with 12 bases in the middle. The CDR3 loop reads CASSGEARSPLHF. CDR3 coding DNA: TGTGCCAGCAGTGGGGAGGCGCGGTCACCCCTCCACTTT.

V is TRBV11-3 and J is TRBJ2-2; no firm D call. The CDR3 length is 15 residues. Germline CDR1 is SGHNT and CDR2 is YENEEA. V lost 3 bases and J 1 base, leaving 9 bases between the germline ends. For the CDR3, the DNA is TGTGCCAGCAGCTTTGGCAGAGGGAACACCGGGGAGCTGTTTTTT. Translation gives CASSFGRGNTGELFF. Drawing the rest from reference TRBV11-3 and TRBJ2-2, the complete variable domain is EAGVVQSPRYKIIEKKQPVAFWCNPISGHNTLYWYLQNLGQGPELLIRYENEEAVDDSQLPKDRFSAERLKGVDSTLKIQPAELGDSAVYLCASSFGRGNTGELFFGEGSRLTVL.

V gene TRBV14 combines with J gene TRBJ1-1, with D unresolved. The CDR3 sequence is 15 residues long. V was clipped by 3 bases and J by 0 bases, with 11 bases between them. Per the germline V gene, CDR1 is SGHDN and CDR2 is FVKESK. The CDR3 sequence: CASSQSHSMNTEAFF. In DNA form, the CDR3 reads TGTGCCAGCAGCCAGTCGCACAGTATGAACACTGAAGCTTTCTTT.

V usage is TRBV27 and J usage is TRBJ2-7; TRBD1 might be the D (5 bases). Trimming stripped 0 bases from V and 3 bases from J, with 9 bases between. Germline V gene sequence: CDR1 MNHEY, CDR2 SMNVEV (reference sequence). The length of the CDR3 is 14 residues. The chain's CDR3 is CASSLSPDSYEQYF. For the CDR3, the DNA is TGTGCCAGCAGTTTATCCCCCGACAGCTACGAGCAGTACTTC.

This rearrangement joins TRBV5-1 to TRBJ2-3; no firm D call. Germline-derived CDR1 and CDR2 are SGHRS and YFSETQ. The CDR3 length is 14 residues. V was cut by 5 bases and J by 3 bases, with 13 bases left in between. CDR3 loop: CASRSFIATDTQYF. The DNA of the CDR3 is TGCGCCAGCAGAAGTTTTATAGCAACAGATACGCAGTATTTT.

The CDR3 sequence is CASRKPGQGPYNEQFF. The CDR3 region has the DNA TGCGCCAGCAGGAAACCGGGACAGGGGCCCTACAATGAGCAGTTCTTC. This chain connects TRBV5-1 to TRBJ2-1; 10 bases fit TRBD1. CDR1 and CDR2 (germline): SGHRS, YFSETQ. The ends lost 5 bases at V and 2 bases at J; junction bases unmatched: 7. This CDR3 contains 16 residues.

V and J are TRBV2 and TRBJ2-3, with D maybe TRBD1 (6 bases). Deletions cut 2 bases from V and 3 bases from J, with 6 bases between. The V gene's germline CDR1 is SNHLY and CDR2 FYNNEI. The CDR3 is made up of 13 amino acids. CDR3 loop: CASSEQGTDTQYF. The CDR3, as DNA: TGTGCCAGCAGTGAACAGGGGACAGATACGCAGTATTTT.

The chain links TRBV6-5 to TRBJ2-7, with TRBD2 as a possible D gene (5 bases). Trimming removed 8 bases from V and 1 base from J, with 12 bases in between. The CDR3 sequence is 13 residues long. Per germline, CDR1 MNHEY and CDR2 SVGAGI. The CDR3 spells CASATDFSYEQYF. The CDR3 DNA sequence: TGTGCCAGCGCCACGGACTTTTCCTACGAGCAGTACTTC.

Written as DNA, the CDR3 is TGTGCCAGCAGCTGGGACAGGATCTCTGGAAACACCATATATTTT. Residues: CASSWDRISGNTIYF. The gene calls are TRBV5-6 and TRBJ1-3; 8 bases match TRBD1. This CDR3 has 15 amino acids. After removal of 3 bases from V and 0 bases from J, the junction contained 2 bases not matched to a gene. CDR1 and CDR2 from the germline V gene are SGHDT and YYEEEE.

CDR3 DNA sequence: TGTGCCTGGGAAATCCTTCAGTCCACTGAAGCTTTCTTT. Translation: CAWEILQSTEAFF. J is TRBJ1-1 and V is TRBV30; D unclear. Trimming left V 5 bases short and J 4 bases short, with 14 bases between. This CDR3 is 13 amino acids long. CDR1 GTSNPN and CDR2 SVGIG come from the germline V gene (reference sequence). The whole variable domain, remainder taken from reference TRBV30 and TRBJ1-1, is SQTIHQWPATLVQPVGSPLSLECTVEGTSNPNLYWYRQAAGRGLQLLFYSVGIGQISSEVPQNLSASRPQDRQFILSSKKLLLSDSGFYLCAWEILQSTEAFFGQGTRLTVV.

The genes are TRBV18 and TRBJ1-5; 9 bases line up with TRBD1. This CDR3 has 17 residues. With 1 base clipped from V and 5 bases from J, the junction kept 9 bases outside the gene matches. Germline CDR1 is KGHSH and CDR2 is LQKENI. CDR3 in DNA: TGTGCCAGCTCACCACATCCCCCGGGACAGGGCTATCAGCCCCAGCATTTT. The encoded protein is CASSPHPPGQGYQPQHF.

This sequence joins TRBV7-3 and TRBJ2-1, with a weak D call TRBD1 (7 bases). Germline-derived CDR1 and CDR2 are SGHTA and FQGTGA. Trimming pared 1 base from V and 9 bases from J, leaving 16 bases between. This CDR3 contains 15 residues. The CDR3 spells CASSLMQGGMGEQFF. CDR3 bases: TGTGCCAGCAGCTTAATGCAGGGGGGCATGGGTGAGCAGTTCTTC.

The chain uses TRBV27 and TRBJ1-2; maybe TRBD1 (5 bases). This CDR3 is 14 amino acids long. CDR1 is MNHEY, CDR2 SMNVEV, per germline (reference sequence). Trimming took 6 bases from V and 8 from J, leaving 19 bases between them. CDR3 nucleotides: TGTGCCAGCAGCCCTCACAGGAGTCTATACGGCTACACCTTC. This sequence encodes CASSPHRSLYGYTF.

This sequence joins TRBV18 and TRBJ1-4; 8 bases are shared with TRBD1. The CDR3 contains 17 residues. Losses at the gene ends were 1 base for V and 0 bases for J; bases not matched to a gene: 4. CDR1 is KGHSH and CDR2 is LQKENI in the germline V gene. Here the CDR3 reads CASSPQDRATTNEKLFF. In nucleotides, the CDR3 is TGTGCCAGCTCACCACAGGACAGGGCCACAACTAATGAAAAACTGTTTTTT.

The V and J genes are TRBV15 and TRBJ1-1; 7 bases map to TRBD1. The germline V gene encodes CDR1 LNHNV and CDR2 YYDKDF (reference sequence). The ends lost 5 bases at V and 1 base at J; junction bases unmatched: 10. This CDR3 spans 16 amino acids. The CDR3 region is CATSRGPGQPNTEAFF. The CDR3 bases are TGTGCCACCAGCCGAGGACCGGGACAGCCGAACACTGAAGCTTTCTTT.